This TCR beta chain was captured by sequencing in a study of T-cell memory formation after mild COVID-19. Study-wide results and limits: Within pre-infection memory, some responding clones were found, suggesting cross-reactive memory joined.

Remarks on this clonotype: What it binds is unknown.

The V gene's germline CDR1 is MNHNY and CDR2 SVGAGI (reference sequence). V lost 2 bases, J lost 8 bases, and 18 bases lay in between. The CDR3 runs to 15 residues. A single record per CDR3 protein comes from TCRdb applying MiXCR to the 5' RACE reads. The sample yields 300,000 to 400,000 distinct CDR3 sequences, around 15% seen once. The sequencing sample was made of PBMCs or a T cell subset sorted from them (not recorded which). The V and J genes are TRBV6-6 and TRBJ1-2; possibly TRBD1 for D (5 bases). This sequence originates from a man aged 18 to 35 who had mild COVID-19 (a few samples of this study predate the infection). Cell type and time point are not known. CDR3 region: CASSYLGGGSGGYTF. The CDR3 DNA follows: TGTGCCAGCAGTTACCTCGGGGGGGGATCGGGCGGCTACACCTTC.